Sequencing of this T cell receptor beta chain was carried out in a study of CD8 T cells in Susac syndrome. RNA was extracted with the RNeasy kit, and a quantity of roughly 0.45 to 1 ug was reverse transcribed using random hexamers. An immunoSEQ multiplex PCR generated amplified TCR beta CDR3 products spanning 54 Vbeta and 13 Jbeta. TCRdb reprocessed the immunoSEQ multiplex PCR reads with MiXCR, giving one entry per CDR3 protein. The table has some 210,000 distinct CDR3 sequences, about 94% seen once. The CDR3 extends over 15 amino acids. Germline V lookup: CDR1 SGHTA, CDR2 FQGNSA. Trimming left V 3 bases short and J 2 bases short, with 8 bases between. Negative isolation was used for CD8+ and CD4+ T cells and FACS enrichment for TEMRA cells.

The receptor's source is a human donor with Susac syndrome. The sample comprised CD4+ T cells from PBMCs. This chain uses TRBV7-2 with TRBJ2-6; tentative D call: TRBD1 (6 bases). The DNA of the CDR3 is TGTGCCAGCAGCTTGCACAGGGCTGGGGCCAACGTCCTGACTTTC. This translates into CASSLHRAGANVLTF.